The T cell receptor (beta chain) under discussion was sequenced for a study of molecular identifiers for immune sequencing clone quantification (dated by TCRdb to the late 2010s). For the study in its entirety: For a replicate experiment, RNA from around 18,000 or 91,000 naive CD8 T cells was divided into five aliquots, and four of the five aliquots were sequenced. This methods study benchmarked molecular-identifier clustering-based TCR repertoire sequencing (MIDCIRS) and TCR RNA copy counting, using CD8 T cells to do so. The paper as a whole reports these results and caveats: Highly expanded clone sizes could be underestimated if identical TCR molecules share a barcode. Even against a background of 800,000 to 1,000,000 naive CD8 T cells, spiked-in Jurkat TCR RNA amounting to a single cell's worth was reported to be detectable. Naive libraries contained spiked-in Jurkat TCR RNA (10 copies' worth), which is not part of the donor repertoire. Modeling indicated 2.5 to 3 TCR RNA copies recovered per cell, compared with around 10 by digital PCR, which implies a capture efficiency of approximately 30%. In CMV-specific effector cells, over 98% of molecules were held by clones above 20 RNA copies, whereas under 1% of molecules were held by such clones in naive cells. When barcode sub-clustering was left out, chimeric consensus sequences inflated TCR diversity, with chimeras reaching as high as 47%.

The method was PCR. The run used a NextSeq 500. Bulk TCR libraries were generated as previously described, with the TCR primers listed in Table S5 used. Total RNA was purified with the Qiagen AllPrep DNA/RNA kit. Before any analysis, reads coming from multiple sequencing runs of the same library were combined into one pool. On the study's bioinformatics: Only reads with exact TCR constant sequence were kept, trimmed to 150 nt, and grouped by their 12-nt molecular barcodes. Within each barcode group, reads were sub-clustered at a 15% Levenshtein threshold, and quality-weighted consensus sequences were built per RNA molecule. Non-functional sequences were removed, as were lower-count sequences one edit away from another. Barcode sub-clusters with fewer than 20% of the maximum read count were removed, based on fitting two negative binomial distributions. Starting from the raw public reads, TCRdb applied fastp trimming at Q25, assembled clones with MiXCR and retained in-frame beta chains. Every entry covers one CDR3 protein and lists the most common genes and DNA from its rows. It is TCRdb's table, rather than the study itself, that gives the V and J calls and clone size. This sample is represented by a few hundred thousand distinct CDR3 sequences; around 25% of them were singletons. The biggest ten clones account for roughly 0.77% of the sample.

Looking up the germline V gene (reference sequence) yields CDR1 LGHDT and CDR2 YNNKEL. From its cysteine to its phenylalanine, the CDR3 spans 15 amino acids. CDR3 DNA only is kept here, 45 bases in frame from base 1. Between the V and J ends, shortened by 3 bases and 9 bases respectively, the junction contains 18 bases. This clonotype was picked up a small number of times. Its antigen is unknown. There are no base qualities to consult, and no much larger clone falls within one base. Libraries of naive CD8 T cells were generated from about 21,000 to 970,000 sorted cells, with 10%, 30% or 50% of the purified RNA used. On a BD FACSAria II, naive CD8 T cells were FACS-sorted as CD8+CD4-CCR7+CD45RA+ and collected into RLT Plus buffer. To test detection sensitivity, Jurkat RNA equal to around nine TCR copies was added to samples of about 17,000-1,100,000 naive CD8 T cells. CD8 T cells were enriched using RosetteSep CD8+ T Cell Enrichment Cocktail and Ficoll-Paque, and the enriched cells then underwent ACK red cell lysis.

Sequenced sample: naive CD8+ T cells from blood, with Jurkat cell RNA spiked in. The meaning of the sample's cell subset or site label: FACS-sorted CD8+CD4-CCR7+CD45RA+ naive T cells. The rearrangement combines TRBV3-1 with TRBJ2-1, with TRBD2 as a weak D call on 5 bases. The sequence was obtained from a human donor in good health. Some libraries in this study had Jurkat cell RNA spiked in. Here is the DNA: TGTGCCAGCAGCCATCAGGACTGGGGTTCTCCTGAGCAGTTCTTC. It is translated as CASSHQDWGSPEQFF.